This paragraph reports one TCR beta chain. Repertoires were generated with immunoSEQ multiplex PCR, while TCRdb's copy carries only in-frame clones and drops some. The sample holds tens of thousands of clones; 74% are singletons and the top ten take over 3.5%. Trimming took 4 bases from V and 1 from J, leaving 5 bases between them. The CDR3 has 13 amino acids. This sample stems from a study of T cells in tumors after PD-1 blockade. The clonotype comes from a human donor with basal cell carcinoma. Sequencing was performed on PBMCs, taken after anti-PD-1 treatment. The V gene is TRBV12-3 or TRBV12-4, the J gene TRBJ2-1; unclear D gene. This CDR3 is CASSSQSYNEQFF. The CDR3 DNA is TGTGCCAGCAGTTCTCAGTCCTACAATGAGCAGTTCTTC.